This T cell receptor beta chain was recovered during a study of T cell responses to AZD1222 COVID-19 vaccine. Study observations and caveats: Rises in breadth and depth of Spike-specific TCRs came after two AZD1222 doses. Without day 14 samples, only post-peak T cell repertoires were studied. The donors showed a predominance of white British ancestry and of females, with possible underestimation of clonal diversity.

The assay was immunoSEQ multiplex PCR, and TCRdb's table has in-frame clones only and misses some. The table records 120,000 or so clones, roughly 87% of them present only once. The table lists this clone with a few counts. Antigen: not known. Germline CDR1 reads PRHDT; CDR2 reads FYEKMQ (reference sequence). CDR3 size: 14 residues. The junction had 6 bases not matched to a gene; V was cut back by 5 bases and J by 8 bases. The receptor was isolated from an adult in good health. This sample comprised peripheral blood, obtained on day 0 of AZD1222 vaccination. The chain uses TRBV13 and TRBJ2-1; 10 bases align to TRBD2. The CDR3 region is CASSPGTSVHEQFF. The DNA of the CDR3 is TGTGCCAGCAGCCCCGGGACTAGCGTACATGAGCAGTTCTTC.